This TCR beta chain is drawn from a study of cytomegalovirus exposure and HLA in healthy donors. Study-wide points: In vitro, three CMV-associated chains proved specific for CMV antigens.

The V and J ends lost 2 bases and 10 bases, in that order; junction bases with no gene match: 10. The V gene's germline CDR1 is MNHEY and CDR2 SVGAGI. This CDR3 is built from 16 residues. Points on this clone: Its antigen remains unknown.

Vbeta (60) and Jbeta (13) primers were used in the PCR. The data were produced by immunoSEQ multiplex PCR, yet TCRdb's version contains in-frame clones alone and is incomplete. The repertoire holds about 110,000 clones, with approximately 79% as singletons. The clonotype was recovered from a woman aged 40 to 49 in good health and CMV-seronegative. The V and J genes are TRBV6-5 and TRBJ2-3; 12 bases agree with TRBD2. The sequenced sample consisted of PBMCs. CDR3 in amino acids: CASSYAPSGGESSQYF. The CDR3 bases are TGTGCCAGCAGTTACGCCCCTAGCGGGGGGGAGAGTTCGCAGTATTTT.